The 17 T cell receptor beta chains listed next were all sequenced from one sample in a study of T cells in Graves' hyperthyroidism and ophthalmopathy. TCR beta CDR3 sequences were amplified from RNA transcripts. The HTBI primer set drove a first-round RT-PCR of the TCR CDR3. TCRdb independently ran MiXCR on the multiplex PCR reads; one entry per CDR3 protein. The sample shows 500,000 to 650,000 distinct CDR3 sequences, less than 20% of them seen only once. Material for sequencing was blood. These TCRs come from a man aged 40-50 years with Graves' ophthalmopathy.

The V gene is TRBV9, the J gene TRBJ2-7; 12 nucleotides align to TRBD2. The junction had 6 bases not matched to a gene; V was cut back by 1 base and J by 7 bases. The germline gives CDR1 SGDLS, CDR2 YYNGEE. The CDR3 is 15 residues long. The DNA of the CDR3 is TGTGCCAGCAGCGTATCGACTAGCGGGAGTGCGGAGCAGTACTTC. This codes for CASSVSTSGSAEQYF.

This clonotype occurred a few times. The chain is built from TRBV30 and TRBJ2-1; D unresolved. This CDR3 has 13 residues. V was pared by 0 bases and J by 0 bases, with 3 bases between. Germline lookup yields CDR1 GTSNPN and CDR2 SVGIG (reference sequence). CDR3 loop: CAWSVDSYNEQFF. The CDR3 DNA sequence: TGTGCCTGGAGTGTGGACTCCTACAATGAGCAGTTCTTC.

The chain links TRBV7-9 to TRBJ2-1; no reliable D call. Germline V gene lookup returns CDR1 SEHNR and CDR2 FQNEAQ (reference sequence). The V end was cut by 3 bases, the J end by 0 bases, with 12 bases between. CDR3 size: 16 residues. CDR3 loop: CASSFRSSPSYNEQFF. In nucleotides, the CDR3 is TGTGCCAGCAGCTTTAGGTCTTCCCCCTCCTACAATGAGCAGTTCTTC.

In the case of this clonotype: This may be a read error, as it is one base from a much larger clone. The V gene is TRBV5-1, the J gene TRBJ2-3, with TRBD2 identical over 9 bases. The CDR3 contains 14 residues. Germline loops: CDR1 SGHRS, CDR2 YFSETQ. The CDR3 bases are TGCGCCAGCGGCTTGGGGACTAGCCTAGATACGCAGTATTTT. It yields the protein CASGLGTSLDTQYF.

CDR3 in DNA: TGCGCCAGCAGCCTAGACAGAGACTCTGGGGCCAACGTCCTGACTTTC. Its translation: CASSLDRDSGANVLTF. The chain couples TRBV5-1 to TRBJ2-6; D possibly corresponds to TRBD1 (5 bases). Germline assignment: CDR1 SGHRS and CDR2 YFSETQ. V gave up 4 bases and J gave up 0 bases, with 11 bases separating them. The CDR3 length is 16 residues.

The chain employs TRBV4-2 and TRBJ2-7; 11 bases are shared with TRBD2. After removal of 1 base from V and 6 bases from J, the junction contained 5 bases not matched to a gene. The CDR3 is 15 amino acids. Germline assignment: CDR1 LGHNA and CDR2 YNFKEQ. For the CDR3, the DNA is TGTGCCAGCAGCCAAGTAGGCGGACTAGCGGGCGAGCAGTACTTC. Translating gives CASSQVGGLAGEQYF.

V is TRBV4-2 and J is TRBJ2-7; 9 nucleotides match TRBD2. The CDR3 extends over 16 amino acids. Per germline, CDR1 LGHNA and CDR2 YNFKEQ. Germline trimming cut 0 bases from V and 0 bases from J; bases unmatched to any gene: 3. For the CDR3, the DNA is TGTGCCAGCAGCCAAGATGAAGCGGGGGGCTCCTACGAGCAGTACTTC. Translating it yields CASSQDEAGGSYEQYF.

The chain uses TRBV5-8 and TRBJ1-1, with a weak D call TRBD1 (5 bases). Germline CDR1 SGHTS, CDR2 YDEGEE. The CDR3 is made up of 13 amino acids. The V and J ends lost 2 bases and 7 bases respectively, with 12 bases between them. CDR3 DNA sequence: TGTGCCAGCAGCTTATGGGGACGAGGTGAAGCTTTCTTT. Translating gives CASSLWGRGEAFF.

The table lists this clonotype with a few counts. The chain has TRBV20-1 and TRBJ2-3; 7 nucleotides agree with TRBD1. CDR1 and CDR2 (germline): DFQATT, SNEGSKA (reference sequence). V shed 2 bases and J 4 bases; nucleotides not matched to a gene: 3. The CDR3 is made up of 13 amino acids. The CDR3 sequence: CSARQGVADTQYF. CDR3 nucleotide sequence: TGCAGTGCTAGACAGGGGGTTGCAGATACGCAGTATTTT.

This clonotype was seen a few times. J is TRBJ2-5 and V is TRBV28; D remains ambiguous. Germline V lookup: CDR1 MDHEN, CDR2 SYDVKM. The CDR3 is made up of 11 amino acids. The germline V and J ends were trimmed by 6 bases and 5 bases, with 7 bases remaining between them. CDR3 residues: CASRKTETQYF. The CDR3 nucleotides are TGTGCCAGCAGAAAGACGGAGACCCAGTACTTC.

This chain links TRBV20-1 with TRBJ1-2; TRBD1 might be the D (5 bases). CDR1 is DFQATT, CDR2 SNEGSKA, per germline (reference sequence). V was pared by 5 bases and J by 5 bases, with 12 bases between. The CDR3 is 12 residues long. The CDR3 sequence is CSAFQGVYGYTF. The CDR3 nucleotides are TGCAGTGCTTTTCAGGGAGTATATGGCTACACCTTC.

The rearrangement joins TRBV7-2 to TRBJ2-6; D is uncertain. The CDR3 runs 15 residues. The V gene's germline CDR1 is SGHTA and CDR2 FQGNSA. V was trimmed by 4 bases and J by 7 bases, leaving 14 bases between them. The CDR3 reads CASSSAITVANVLTF. CDR3 DNA sequence: TGTGCCAGCAGCTCGGCGATAACGGTCGCCAACGTCCTGACTTTC.

This clonotype was seen only a few times. The chain links TRBV19 to TRBJ2-5; D is perhaps TRBD2 (6 bases). The CDR3 runs 13 residues. In germline, CDR1 is LNHDA, CDR2 SQIVND (reference sequence). Trimming pared 3 bases from V and 5 bases from J, leaving 10 bases between. CDR3 amino acids: CASSIIGGETQYF. CDR3 DNA: TGTGCCAGTAGTATCATTGGAGGGGAGACCCAGTACTTC.

This chain uses TRBV5-6 with TRBJ1-2, with D possibly TRBD1 on 5 matching bases. Germline V gives CDR1 SGHDT, CDR2 YYEEEE. CDR3 length equals 15 residues. Trimming cost V 6 bases and J 1 base, with 16 bases left between them. The CDR3 here is CASTLGGVRNYGYTF. The CDR3 nucleotides are TGTGCCAGCACCCTAGGAGGGGTCCGTAACTATGGCTACACCTTC.

This clonotype appeared many times. The chain links TRBV18 to TRBJ2-2; D unclear. Per the germline V gene, CDR1 is KGHSH and CDR2 is LQKENI. V was pared by 2 bases and J by 6 bases, with 7 bases between. The CDR3 is 13 amino acids. CDR3 in amino acids: CASSPVGAGELFF. In nucleotides, the CDR3 is TGTGCCAGCTCACCAGTAGGAGCCGGGGAGCTGTTTTTT.

The chain combines TRBV20-1 with TRBJ2-7; D unresolved. CDR1 DFQATT and CDR2 SNEGSKA come from the germline V gene (reference sequence). This CDR3 is built from 12 residues. The ends were cut back, 5 bases at V and 4 bases at J, with 12 bases in the middle. The CDR3 nucleotides read TGCAGTGCTGCCCTGAGAGAATACGAGCAGTACTTC. This gives the protein CSAALREYEQYF.

This clonotype was counted at least ten times. The chain links TRBV13 to TRBJ2-3; no clear D. V shed 6 bases and J shed 5 bases, with 6 bases lying between them. CDR3 length: 11 residues. Germline CDR1 and CDR2: PRHDT and FYEKMQ (reference sequence). The CDR3 region has the DNA TGTGCCAGCAGTTTCCAAGATACGCAGTATTTT. Its translation: CASSFQDTQYF.